These T cell receptor beta chains were read from a single sample in a study of cytomegalovirus exposure and HLA in healthy donors. This table comes from immunoSEQ multiplex PCR, and its TCRdb copy is limited to in-frame clones, with some not included. The sample records approximately 100,000 clones, roughly three fifths being singletons. Sequenced: PBMCs. Receptor source: a man aged 25 to 45 in good health and CMV-seronegative. The CDR3 runs from the conserved cysteine through the conserved F or W. D genes are given only for firm matches. A row's size may be missing; if present it is once, few, many or a size class.

clone_size d_call cdr3_length j_call v_call cdr3_aa cdr3_nt
. TRBD1 16 TRBJ2-7 TRBV10-3 CAIRVDPGQRTYEQYF TGTGCCATCAGGGTAGACCCGGGACAGCGTACCTACGAGCAGTACTTC
few TRBD2 15 TRBJ2-5 TRBV9 CASSVASGRLETQYF TGTGCCAGCAGCGTAGCTAGCGGGAGATTAGAGACCCAGTACTTC
few . 16 TRBJ2-7 TRBV12-5 CASGLTSSGRYVEQYF TGTGCTAGTGGTTTGACGTCGAGCGGAAGGTACGTCGAGCAGTACTTC
. . 16 TRBJ1-2 TRBV13 CASSLDRPTSNYGYTF TGTGCCAGCAGCTTAGACAGGCCTACCTCTAACTATGGCTACACCTTC
. TRBD1 16 TRBJ2-1 TRBV9 CASSIQTGTSYNEQFF TGTGCCAGCAGCATTCAGACAGGGACCTCCTACAATGAGCAGTTCTTC
. TRBD1 15 TRBJ1-5 TRBV6-5 CASSSDRGGNQPQHF TGTGCCAGCAGTTCAGACAGGGGAGGCAATCAGCCCCAGCATTTT
few . 16 TRBJ1-2 TRBV4-2 CASSQDFRDTVYGYTF TGTGCCAGCAGCCAAGATTTCCGGGACACCGTCTATGGCTACACCTTC
few . 17 TRBJ1-2 TRBV4-3 CASSQEFGAGANYGYTF TGCGCCAGCAGCCAAGAGTTTGGGGCAGGGGCTAACTATGGCTACACCTTC
. . 13 TRBJ2-2 TRBV7-7 CASSNHRAGELFF TGTGCTAGCAGCAACCACAGGGCCGGGGAGCTGTTTTTT
few TRBD1 15 TRBJ2-7 TRBV19 CASSSDREGTYEQYF TGTGCCAGTAGTTCGGACAGGGAAGGGACCTACGAGCAGTACTTC
. TRBD2 17 TRBJ2-5 TRBV5-6 CASSLYSTSGAQETQYF TGTGCCAGCAGCTTGTACTCGACTAGCGGAGCTCAAGAGACCCAGTACTTC
. . 15 TRBJ2-3 TRBV5-1 CASRGQLASADTQYF TGCGCCAGCAGGGGGCAGCTAGCGTCCGCAGATACGCAGTATTTT
once TRBD1 16 TRBJ1-5 TRBV19 CASSIRDRGRYQPQHF TGTGCCAGTAGTATAAGGGACAGGGGAAGGTATCAGCCCCAGCATTTT
few . 18 TRBJ2-5 TRBV21-1 CASTRGRLAGWGQETQYF TGTGCCAGCACCAGAGGAAGATTGGCGGGGTGGGGCCAAGAGACCCAGTACTTC
. . 10 TRBJ2-5 TRBV29-1 CSALQETQYF TGCAGCGCCCTCCAAGAGACCCAGTACTTC
. TRBD2 16 TRBJ2-3 TRBV27 CASSPLSGGLTDTQYF TGTGCCAGCAGTCCCCTCAGCGGGGGGCTCACAGATACGCAGTATTTT
. TRBD2 18 TRBJ2-1 TRBV18 CASSPGGLAGVMELEQFF TGTGCCAGCTCCCCAGGCGGACTAGCGGGAGTGATGGAACTCGAGCAGTTCTTC
. . 13 TRBJ2-4 TRBV4-1 CASSRAPTDIQYF TGCGCCAGCAGCCGAGCCCCAACGGACATTCAGTACTTC
. . 15 TRBJ2-2 TRBV27 CASSPDLLNTGELFF TGTGCCAGCAGTCCCGACTTGTTGAACACCGGGGAGCTGTTTTTT
. TRBD2 15 TRBJ2-5 TRBV11-3 CASSLGGLAGETQYF TGTGCCAGCAGCCTTGGTGGACTAGCCGGAGAGACCCAGTACTTC
. . 13 TRBJ1-6 TRBV30 CAWRQGNNSPLHF TGTGCCTGGAGACAGGGAAATAATTCACCCCTCCACTTT
few . 13 TRBJ1-1 TRBV7-9 CASSLIRENTAFF TGTGCCAGCAGCTTAATACGAGAGAATACAGCTTTCTTT
. TRBD1 15 TRBJ2-5 TRBV6-1 CASTSRRTGEVTQYF TGTGCCAGCACCTCGAGGAGGACAGGGGAGGTGACCCAGTACTTC